The 7 T cell receptor beta chains given below trace back to one sample, sequenced in a study of beta chain features in type 1 diabetes. Every bit of the isolated RNA underwent reverse transcription, so sequencing read expressed TCRB transcripts. Profiled with immunoSEQ multiplex PCR; TCRdb holds only in-frame clones, not every one. The data show 15,000 to 18,000 clones, with 40% to 45% seen just once and over 0.45% held by the top ten. The source material was stem cell memory CD4+ T cells from blood. These receptors came from a middle-aged woman in good health.

The CDR3 region has the DNA TGTGCCAGCAGCTTAACGACAGGGATTGCGGGGGAGCAGTACTTC. It encodes CASSLTTGIAGEQYF. The chain couples TRBV7-9 to TRBJ2-7; tentative D call: TRBD1 (7 bases). Germline-derived CDR1 and CDR2 are SEHNR and FQNEAQ (reference sequence). Between the trimmed V and J ends, which lost 2 bases and 7 bases, there was a span of 18 bases. This CDR3 has 15 amino acids.

This clone was seen more than once but under ten times. The V gene is TRBV2, the J gene TRBJ2-2, with 7 bases that match TRBD1. The ends lost 7 bases at V and 9 bases at J; junction bases unmatched: 5. From germline, CDR1 is SNHLY and CDR2 FYNNEI. This CDR3 contains 12 residues. The CDR3 bases are TGTGCCAGCATGGCAGGGGGTCGGGAGCTGTTTTTT. Residues: CASMAGGRELFF.

The chain joins TRBV5-4 to TRBJ1-2; D possibly corresponds to TRBD1 (6 bases). The CDR3 is made up of 17 amino acids. V lost 3 bases, J lost 6 bases, and 24 bases lay in between. Looked up from germline, CDR1 is SGHNT and CDR2 is YYREEE (reference sequence). CDR3: CASSSGLQGIRGDGYTF. The CDR3 nucleotides are TGTGCCAGCAGCTCCGGACTTCAGGGGATACGAGGGGATGGCTACACCTTC.

The V gene is TRBV10-1, the J gene TRBJ2-7; 9 bases are shared with TRBD1. The CDR3 has 15 amino acids. Trimming removed 4 bases from V and 3 bases from J; junction bases left unmatched: 7. Germline values: CDR1 WNHNN, CDR2 SYGVQD (reference sequence). The CDR3 bases are TGCGCCAGCAGTGGGGCGACAGGGGGAAACTACGAGCAGTACTTC. It yields the protein CASSGATGGNYEQYF.

This clone was found a few times. The genes are TRBV6-5 and TRBJ1-6; D might be TRBD1 (5 bases). Per germline, CDR1 MNHEY and CDR2 SVGAGI. With 0 bases removed from V and 8 bases from J, the gap between germline ends came to 11 bases. This CDR3 comprises 15 residues. The CDR3 is CASSYSWQGDSPLHF. The CDR3 nucleotides read TGTGCCAGCAGTTACTCTTGGCAGGGTGATTCACCCCTCCACTTT.

The V call is TRBV5-6, the J call TRBJ2-5; D not resolved. The J call is uncertain, as TRBJ2-7 better fits the DNA end. CDR1 and CDR2 from the germline V gene are SGHDT and YYEEEE. This CDR3 contains 17 residues. The CDR3 region has the DNA TGTGCCAGCAGCACCCGGCCCGGGTTTAGGAGCTCCTACGAGCAGTACTTC. Its translation: CASSTRPGFRSSYEQYF.

The V gene is TRBV2, the J gene TRBJ2-7, with TRBD1 as a possible D gene (6 bases). This CDR3 comprises 16 residues. Germline CDR1 and CDR2: SNHLY and FYNNEI. The V gene lost 3 bases and the J gene lost 0 bases, with 15 bases spanning the gap. CDR3 region: CASSDLRGQVSYEQYF. CDR3 sequence (DNA): TGTGCCAGCAGTGACTTACGGGGACAAGTCTCCTACGAGCAGTACTTC.